These 6 T cell receptor beta chains share one sample of origin, sequenced in a study of Ad26.COV2.S vaccination and SARS-CoV-2 variants. Data came from immunoSEQ multiplex PCR; TCRdb stores just in-frame clones and leaves some out. The sample has more than 300,000 clones, roughly 90% seen once. Sample treatment: roughly 18 received Ad26.COV2.S at low or high dose, single or two shots; about five received placebo; per-sample allocation not given. Samples analyzed were those drawn on day 63 after the first vaccine or placebo injection. Sequencing was performed on peripheral blood, taken in a trial of Ad26.COV2.S vaccine versus placebo. These receptors all stem from a person aged 18-60 years who received the Ad26.COV2.S COVID-19 vaccine or a placebo.

This rearrangement joins TRBV7-2 to TRBJ2-5; the match to TRBD2 covers 12 bases. The V segment lost 0 bases and the J segment 4 bases; nucleotides outside the gene matches: 9. The CDR3 has 18 amino acids. Germline V gene lookup returns CDR1 SGHTA and CDR2 FQGNSA. The CDR3 sequence is CASSLAGASGGASETQYF. CDR3 in DNA: TGTGCCAGCAGCTTAGCTGGTGCTAGCGGGGGGGCGTCAGAGACCCAGTACTTC.

V is TRBV13 and J is TRBJ1-2; D perhaps matches TRBD1 (5 bases). CDR3 size: 14 residues. Trimming pared 5 bases from V and 0 bases from J, leaving 10 bases between. Germline-derived CDR1 and CDR2 are PRHDT and FYEKMQ (reference sequence). CDR3 coding DNA: TGTGCCAGCAGCCTTCGGACACCTAACTATGGCTACACCTTC. Protein: CASSLRTPNYGYTF.

Concerning this clone itself: This sample includes further DNA sequences coding for the same CDR3. V usage is TRBV28 and J usage is TRBJ1-2; no clear D gene. V gave up 2 bases and J gave up 4 bases, with 8 bases separating them. CDR1 and CDR2 from the germline V gene are MDHEN and SYDVKM. The CDR3 has 13 amino acids. CDR3 DNA sequence: TGTGCCAGCAGTTTAACCGGGTTCTATGGCTACACCTTC. Its translation: CASSLTGFYGYTF.

The chain combines TRBV5-6 with TRBJ2-6; D remains ambiguous. Germline V gives CDR1 SGHDT, CDR2 YYEEEE. This CDR3 region has 13 residues. The germline V and J ends were trimmed by 0 bases and 3 bases, with 1 base remaining between them. DNA of the CDR3: TGTGCCAGCAGCTTGGTTGGGGCCAACGTCCTGACTTTC. It codes for CASSLVGANVLTF. Based on the CDR3 plus reference TRBV5-6 and TRBJ2-6, the full variable domain is DAGVTQSPTHLIKTRGQQVTLRCSPKSGHDTVSWYQQALGQGPQFIFQYYEEEERQRGNFPDRFSGHQFPNYSSELNVNALLLGDSALYLCASSLVGANVLTFGAGSRLTVL.

This sequence joins TRBV6-5 and TRBJ2-2, with a possible D match to TRBD2 (7 bases). This CDR3 contains 15 residues. V lost 2 bases and J lost 5, with 12 bases in between. CDR1 and CDR2 (germline): MNHEY, SVGAGI. The CDR3 sequence is CASSYEGGGTGELFF. The CDR3 region has the DNA TGTGCCAGCAGTTACGAGGGAGGGGGGACCGGGGAGCTGTTTTTT.

The rearrangement links TRBV25-1 to TRBJ2-7; D is unresolved. The CDR3 sequence is 13 residues long. Germline V gene data show CDR1 as MGHDK and CDR2 as SYGVNS. V lost 2 bases and J 3 bases, leaving 8 bases between the germline ends. CDR3 bases: TGTGCCAGCAGTGAAGTCGGCAGCTACGAGCAGTACTTC. Protein sequence: CASSEVGSYEQYF.